In this sample, the clone carrying this T cell receptor (beta chain) turned up a few times. Its antigen is unidentified. The data originate from a study of beta chain features in type 1 diabetes. Study results and caveats: Moderate yet significant TCRB CDR3 shortening was seen in Type 1 diabetes patients in all four CD4+ subsets. In patients and controls equally, PCR might favor templates that are shorter. Type 1 diabetes patients had VDJ junctions that carried fewer insertions and more deletions.

Germline CDR1 is MRHNA and CDR2 is SNTAGT. V gave up 5 bases and J gave up 2 bases; unmatched junction bases: 2. The CDR3 consists of 15 residues. The sequenced template was cDNA made from the entire isolated RNA. Around 4 million reads per sample were averaged for naive, central memory and regulatory samples. Clones were read by immunoSEQ multiplex PCR, and TCRdb kept only the in-frame ones, dropping some. The profile shows under 400,000 clones, 10% to 15% of them singletons. Cell sorting via CD45RO/CCR7/CD25/CD127/CD95/CD27 was performed to obtain CD4+ naive, central memory, regulatory and stem cell-like memory cells.

Sequenced sample: naive CD4+ T cells from blood. V is TRBV6-4 and J is TRBJ2-3; TRBD2 agrees at 12 bases. The TCR sequence derives from a woman under 30 with type 1 diabetes. This CDR3 reads CASSRTSGNTDTQYF. CDR3 nucleotide sequence: TGTGCCAGCAGTCGGACTAGCGGGAACACAGATACGCAGTATTTT.